These T cell receptor beta chains were read from a single sample in a study of T cells after posttransplantation cyclophosphamide. The table came from immunoSEQ multiplex PCR; TCRdb's copy has only in-frame clones and leaves some out. The repertoire holds some 10,000 clones, with roughly 86% as singletons. The input for sequencing was CD4+ T cells sorted from PBMCs, taken after allogeneic stem cell transplant with posttransplant cyclophosphamide. All receptors derive from a young adult male patient who received an allogeneic stem cell transplant from a related donor, was CMV-positive, and had acute GVHD only. The T cells may come from the graft donor. Each CDR3 is given with its conserved first and last residue. The D gene is left open where the match is weak. The listing skips clone size in some rows; elsewhere it reads once, few, many or a size class.

d_call	j_call	clone_size	v_call	cdr3_nt	cdr3_aa
-	TRBJ2-5	-	TRBV27	TGTGCCAGCAGTTTCCAGGCCCAAGAGACCCAGTACTTC	CASSFQAQETQYF
-	TRBJ2-2	few	TRBV19	TGTGCCAGTAGTATCCCAGGCACCGGGGAGCTGTTTTTT	CASSIPGTGELFF
-	TRBJ2-7	-	TRBV9	TGTGCCAGCAGCGTACAGGCTTACGGCTACGAGCAGTACTTC	CASSVQAYGYEQYF
-	TRBJ1-5	-	TRBV5-6	TGTGCCAGCAGCTTACGAGGACAGAATAGCAATCAGCCCCAGCATTTT	CASSLRGQNSNQPQHF
-	TRBJ1-4	once	TRBV2	TGTGCCAGCAGTGTATGGCAACAGAATGAAAAACTGTTTTTT	CASSVWQQNEKLFF
-	TRBJ2-5	-	TRBV7-8	TGTGCCAGCAGCTTAGTTTTCGGACAGCAAGAGACCCAGTACTTC	CASSLVFGQQETQYF
TRBD2	TRBJ2-5	few	TRBV7-9	TGTGCCAGCAGCCCTGGACTAGTCCGGATCTGGACCCAGTACTTC	CASSPGLVRIWTQYF
-	TRBJ2-4	-	TRBV4-1	TGCGCCAGCAGCCAAGTCTTGCTAGTTAAAAACATTCAGTACTTC	CASSQVLLVKNIQYF
-	TRBJ2-7	once	TRBV21-1	TGTGCCAGCGTTTCCATCTACGAGCAGTACTTC	CASVSIYEQYF
TRBD2	TRBJ2-1	few	TRBV5-6	TGTGCCAGCAGCTTGTCCCACCTAGCGGGGGCCAACAATGAGCAGTTCTTC	CASSLSHLAGANNEQFF
-	TRBJ1-5	-	TRBV5-6	TGTGCCAGCAGCTTGGGGGGAGGCACCTATCAGCCCCAGCATTTT	CASSLGGGTYQPQHF
-	TRBJ2-5	-	TRBV4-2	TGTGCCAGCAGCCAAGGAGTGCGTAGGGGGAGCGAGACCCAGTACTTC	CASSQGVRRGSETQYF
TRBD1	TRBJ2-1	large	TRBV18	TGTGCCAGCTCATCCGACAGGGGTTACAATGAGCAGTTCTTC	CASSSDRGYNEQFF
TRBD1	TRBJ1-2	-	TRBV30	TGTGCCTGGATGGTGGACAGGGGTTTTGGCTACACCTTC	CAWMVDRGFGYTF
TRBD2	TRBJ2-5	-	TRBV18	TGTGCCAGCTCACTCGGGGGGAACCAAGAGACCCAGTACTTC	CASSLGGNQETQYF
-	TRBJ1-5	-	TRBV27	TGTGCCAGCAGTCCCCTAAAGACAGGATCTAGCAATCAGCCCCAGCATTTT	CASSPLKTGSSNQPQHF
TRBD1	TRBJ2-5	-	TRBV5-1	TGCGCCAGCAGCTTAGGACAGGGTGGCGAGACCCAGTACTTC	CASSLGQGGETQYF
TRBD1	TRBJ1-2	-	TRBV6-1	TGTGCCAGCAGTGATCAAGTCCGCCGGGACAGATATGGCTACACCTTC	CASSDQVRRDRYGYTF
-	TRBJ1-2	-	TRBV7-6	TGTGCCAGCAGCTTACGTTTCCAGGGGAGTAGTTTTGGCTACACCTTC	CASSLRFQGSSFGYTF
-	TRBJ2-1	-	TRBV18	TGTGCCAGCTCACTAGCGGCCCTTCTCGATGAGCAGTTCTTC	CASSLAALLDEQFF
-	TRBJ2-4	-	TRBV21-1	TGTGCCAGCAGCAAAGGAGACAGGCTATCAGCCAAAAACATTCAGTACTTC	CASSKGDRLSAKNIQYF
-	TRBJ2-7	-	TRBV7-6	TGTGCCAGCCCCCGTGGCACCAAAAAAACCTACGAGCAGTACTTC	CASPRGTKKTYEQYF
TRBD1	TRBJ2-5	once	TRBV6-1	TGTGCCAGCAGTGAACTACAGGGGCCCCAAGAGACCCAGTACTTC	CASSELQGPQETQYF
TRBD2	TRBJ2-1	-	TRBV6-4	TGTGCCAGCAGTGACTCGGGCGGGGGGTCCTACAATGAGCAGTTCTTC	CASSDSGGGSYNEQFF
-	TRBJ1-5	-	TRBV5-1	TGCGCCAGCAGATTTGCGCAAAATCAGCCCCAGCATTTT	CASRFAQNQPQHF
-	TRBJ2-6	once	TRBV4-1	TGCGTCAGCAGCCAGGTCCCATGGGCGAGCTCTGGGGCCAACGTCCTGACTTTC	CVSSQVPWASSGANVLTF
-	TRBJ1-2	once	TRBV10-3	TGTGCCATCAGTGAGTCAGGTGACAGAAGCTATGGCTACACCTTC	CAISESGDRSYGYTF
-	TRBJ1-2	-	TRBV4-3	TGCGCCAGCAGCCGCCAGGATTCCGGTAACTATGGCTACACCTTC	CASSRQDSGNYGYTF
TRBD1	TRBJ2-5	-	TRBV29-1	TGCAGCGTGTCCGGGACAGGGGAATCGGAGACCCAGTACTTC	CSVSGTGESETQYF
TRBD1	TRBJ1-6	-	TRBV7-2	TGTGCCAGCAGCTTAGATGGCAGGGGGGTTAATTCACCCCTCCACTTT	CASSLDGRGVNSPLHF
-	TRBJ2-3	-	TRBV15	TGTGCCACCAGCAGAGAGCGAGCCGATACGCAGTATTTT	CATSRERADTQYF
-	TRBJ1-1	-	TRBV28	TGTGCCAGCAGGGTTAACAGGGTGCCGAACACTGAAGCTTTCTTT	CASRVNRVPNTEAFF
TRBD1	TRBJ1-1	-	TRBV7-8	TGTGCCAGCAGCTTAGGGCTGACAGGGGACTCGAACACTGAAGCTTTCTTT	CASSLGLTGDSNTEAFF
-	TRBJ1-2	-	TRBV18	TGTGCCAGCTCACCACCGGGAGGGTATACGTATGGCTACACCTTC	CASSPPGGYTYGYTF
TRBD1	TRBJ1-3	-	TRBV28	TGTGCCAGCAGATCGGGACAGGGGGGAAACACCATATATTTT	CASRSGQGGNTIYF
TRBD1	TRBJ2-4	-	TRBV19	TGTGCCAGTAGTATAATCGGGACAGATAAAAACATTCAGTACTTC	CASSIIGTDKNIQYF
TRBD2	TRBJ2-3	-	TRBV5-4	TGTGCCAGCAGCGTGAGACTAGCGGGGGGCCTTGACACGCAGTATTTT	CASSVRLAGGLDTQYF
TRBD2	TRBJ2-1	-	TRBV12-5	TGTGCTAGTGGTTTCTCTCTAGCGGGGGAGTACAATGAGCAGTTCTTC	CASGFSLAGEYNEQFF